Following are 18 T cell receptor beta chains from one sample sequenced in a study of blood T cell repertoires in COVID-19. Here immunoSEQ multiplex PCR was the method, and the copy in TCRdb shows in-frame clones only, minus some. The sample lists some 130,000 clones; around nine tenths were seen once. The sequenced sample consisted of peripheral blood. Receptors were obtained from a man aged 55 to 70 with COVID-19, enrolled during active disease.

The chain carries TRBV27 and TRBJ2-7, with TRBD2 identical over 11 bases. The CDR3 runs to 14 residues. Germline V gives CDR1 MNHEY, CDR2 SMNVEV (reference sequence). Trimming took 8 bases from V and 6 from J; bases not matched to a gene: 9. The CDR3 region is CASGIRLAGGEQYF. The CDR3 bases are TGTGCCAGCGGAATTAGGCTAGCGGGAGGCGAGCAGTACTTC.

The DNA for the CDR3 is TGTGCCAGCAGTTTTCCCGCGGAAGAGACCCAGTACTTC. Its protein product is CASSFPAEETQYF. The rearrangement links TRBV12-3 or TRBV12-4 to TRBJ2-5; D gene unclear. CDR3 length: 13 residues. Trimming left V 3 bases short and J 3 bases short, with 8 bases between.

The chain couples TRBV5-1 to TRBJ2-5; 11 bases agree with TRBD1. CDR3 length: 15 amino acids. The trim removed 4 bases at V and 4 bases at J, leaving 6 bases unmatched. Germline V lookup: CDR1 SGHRS, CDR2 YFSETQ. The CDR3 loop is CASSKDRGHRETQYF. Written as DNA, the CDR3 is TGCGCCAGCAGCAAGGACAGGGGGCACCGAGAGACCCAGTACTTC.

The chain couples TRBV6-5 to TRBJ2-7; 7 bases align to TRBD1. V was pared by 0 bases and J by 6 bases, with 11 bases of the junction left unmatched. Germline V CDR1 and CDR2: MNHEY, SVGAGI. The CDR3 sequence is 16 residues long. CDR3 nucleotides: TGTGCCAGCAGTTACTCGACAGGGTACCTGCTTGGCGAGCAGTACTTC. Its protein product is CASSYSTGYLLGEQYF.

This clone was counted once. J is TRBJ1-2 and V is TRBV5-6; no definite D call. V gave up 1 base and J gave up 1 base, with 14 bases separating them. From germline, CDR1 is SGHDT and CDR2 YYEEEE. This CDR3 has 16 amino acids. The CDR3 DNA sequence: TGTGCCAGCAGCTTGAGGAGGAGGCCGTTTAACTATGGCTACACCTTC. Its translation is CASSLRRRPFNYGYTF.

The V call is TRBV28, the J call TRBJ1-5, with 9 bases fitting TRBD1. Germline loops: CDR1 MDHEN, CDR2 SYDVKM. V lost 5 bases, J lost 5 bases, and 4 bases stayed unmatched. This CDR3 comprises 14 residues. The CDR3 DNA reads TGTGCCAGCAGTCAACAGGGGGCCTATCAGCCCCAGCATTTT. The encoded protein is CASSQQGAYQPQHF.

CDR3 DNA sequence: TGTGCCACCAGCAGAAACAGGGGACCAGAGACCCAGTACTTC. Protein: CATSRNRGPETQYF. The V and J genes are TRBV15 and TRBJ2-5; 7 nucleotides align to TRBD1. This CDR3 spans 14 amino acids. Germline V CDR1 and CDR2: LNHNV, YYDKDF (reference sequence). V trimming: 2 bases; J trimming: 4 bases; junction bases outside the gene matches: 4.

Worth noting for this clone: The sample holds other DNA sequences that translate to the same CDR3. The gene calls are TRBV3-1 (or the pseudogene TRBV3-2) and TRBJ2-1; 8 bases fit TRBD2. Germline loops: CDR1 LGHDT, CDR2 YNNKEL (reference sequence). The CDR3 totals 16 residues. Trimming took 0 bases from V and 1 from J; bases not matched to a gene: 2. CDR3 sequence reads: CASSQDLAGSYNEQFF. CDR3 in DNA: TGTGCCAGCAGCCAAGATTTAGCGGGGTCCTACAATGAGCAGTTCTTC.

The CDR3 sequence: CASSPPTRLNTEAFF. CDR3 nucleotides: TGTGCCAGCAGTCCGCCGACAAGACTGAACACTGAAGCTTTCTTT. This rearrangement joins TRBV27 to TRBJ1-1; D is unresolved. Trimming stripped 5 bases from V and 0 bases from J, with 13 bases between. The CDR3 has 15 residues. Per the germline V gene, CDR1 is MNHEY and CDR2 is SMNVEV (reference sequence).

The chain combines TRBV10-3 with TRBJ2-7; D is undetermined. The length of the CDR3 is 12 residues. Trimming took 3 bases from V and 3 from J, leaving 6 bases between them. The V gene's germline CDR1 is ENHRY and CDR2 SYGVKD. The CDR3 bases are TGTGCCATCAGTGATCCCCGCTACGAGCAGTACTTC. This encodes CAISDPRYEQYF.

The gene calls are TRBV5-1 and TRBJ2-2, with 10 nucleotides matching TRBD1. Germline V lookup: CDR1 SGHRS, CDR2 YFSETQ. V lost 6 bases, J lost 0 bases, and 5 bases stayed unmatched. The CDR3 consists of 16 residues. CDR3 DNA: TGCGCCAGCACCCGACAGGGGGCCTCGAACACCGGGGAGCTGTTTTTT. Amino acid sequence: CASTRQGASNTGELFF.

V usage is TRBV21-1 and J usage is TRBJ2-1; TRBD1, the table's D call, was not compared with the DNA. TRBV21-1 is a known pseudogene. CDR3 length: 16 residues. CDR3 sequence (DNA): TGTGCCAGCGTAACCTCAGGGCCTTCCTCCTACAATGAGCAGTTCTTC. Translated: CASVTSGPSSYNEQFF.

The CDR3 sequence is CASTGAGVQETQYF. The CDR3 nucleotides read TGTGCCAGCACAGGCGCAGGGGTACAAGAGACCCAGTACTTC. The chain has TRBV6-5 and TRBJ2-5; D may be TRBD1 (6 bases). This CDR3 spans 14 amino acids. Trimming stripped 7 bases from V and 2 bases from J, with 14 bases between. Germline CDR1 is MNHEY and CDR2 is SVGAGI.

The chain couples TRBV9 to TRBJ1-2, with 8 bases fitting TRBD1. Trimming cost V 4 bases and J 8 bases; bases outside gene matches: 7. From germline, CDR1 is SGDLS and CDR2 YYNGEE. This CDR3 region has 13 residues. The CDR3 loop is CASSLGQGLGYTF. The CDR3 coding sequence is TGTGCCAGCAGCCTTGGACAGGGTTTAGGCTACACCTTC. The full variable domain, its missing parts supplied by reference TRBV9 and TRBJ1-2, is DSGVTQTPKHLITATGQRVTLRCSPRSGDLSVYWYQQSLDQGLQFLIQYYNGEERAKGNILERFSAQQFPDLHSELNLSSLELGDSALYFCASSLGQGLGYTFGSGTRLTVV.

The chain joins TRBV5-6 to TRBJ1-5; TRBD1 is a possible D gene (6 bases). Trimming cost V 0 bases and J 7 bases, with 14 bases left between them. The CDR3 is 15 amino acids. The V gene's germline CDR1 is SGHDT and CDR2 YYEEEE. The CDR3, as DNA: TGTGCCAGCAGCTTGGGCCCAGGGGAGAGCCAGCCCCAGCATTTT. This codes for CASSLGPGESQPQHF. Based on the CDR3 plus reference TRBV5-6 and TRBJ1-5, the full variable domain is DAGVTQSPTHLIKTRGQQVTLRCSPKSGHDTVSWYQQALGQGPQFIFQYYEEEERQRGNFPDRFSGHQFPNYSSELNVNALLLGDSALYLCASSLGPGESQPQHFGDGTRLSIL.

This clone was seen a handful of times. The chain uses TRBV7-3 and TRBJ2-3; TRBD2 agrees at 10 bases. J was trimmed by 2 bases and V by 6 bases; bases with no gene match: 5. Germline V gene data show CDR1 as SGHTA and CDR2 as FQGTGA. The CDR3 totals 15 residues. CDR3 nucleotide sequence: TGTGCCAGCAGTAATAGCGGGAGGCCCACAGATACGCAGTATTTT. It is translated as CASSNSGRPTDTQYF.

V is TRBV27 and J is TRBJ2-6; TRBD1 might be the D (6 bases). Trimming pared 6 bases from V and 3 bases from J, leaving 12 bases between. The CDR3 consists of 15 residues. The germline V gene encodes CDR1 MNHEY and CDR2 SMNVEV (reference sequence). DNA of the CDR3: TGTGCCAGCAGCTTAAGGGGGATTGGGGCCAACGTCCTGACTTTC. As protein: CASSLRGIGANVLTF.

The CDR3 spells CASSPHEILRNEQFF. The CDR3 nucleotides are TGTGCCAGCAGTCCCCACGAGATTTTACGTAATGAGCAGTTCTTC. This chain joins TRBV28 and TRBJ2-1, with D uncertain. The CDR3 runs to 15 residues. Trimming stripped 5 bases from V and 7 bases from J, with 18 bases between. Per the germline V gene, CDR1 is MDHEN and CDR2 is SYDVKM.